This T cell receptor (beta chain) was sequenced in a study of CD8 T cells in Susac syndrome. With respect to this clonotype: As yet, its antigen is unknown.

TCR beta sequencing was performed on blood CD8+ and CD4+ T cells. While CD8+ and CD4+ T cells were isolated negatively, TEMRA cells were enriched by FACS. Study-wide points: The study conceded that relatively few individuals underwent its TCR sequencing and HLA analysis.

An input of 0.5 to 1 ug of RNA was subjected to reverse transcription using random hexamers. In TCRdb, the immunoSEQ multiplex PCR reads were re-called with MiXCR into one record per CDR3 protein. The sample records under 150,000 distinct CDR3 sequences, under 97% being singletons. The clonotype originates from a human donor with Susac syndrome. Source material: CD4+ T cells from PBMCs.

This CDR3 is CASSLDGSGETQYF. CDR3 DNA: TGTGCCAGCAGCTTAGATGGTAGCGGAGAGACCCAGTACTTC. The V call is TRBV11-3, the J call TRBJ2-5, with D maybe TRBD2 (6 bases). The V end lost 0 bases, the J end lost 4 bases, and 9 bases lay between the germline ends. Germline V lookup: CDR1 SGHNT, CDR2 YENEEA. There are 14 residues in the CDR3.